The rows below give T cell receptor beta chains drawn from one sample of a study of siplizumab effects on memory and regulatory T cells. Data came from immunoSEQ multiplex PCR; TCRdb stores just in-frame clones and leaves some out. The top ten clones hold approximately 1.5% of a sample with around 100,000 clones, 94% of them seen once. The sequencing sample was made of non-Treg CD4+ T cells sorted from blood. These receptors were taken from a human donor in good health. Both conserved end residues are part of each CDR3. D genes are given only for firm matches. The size of a clone is reported for some rows only, either as once, few or many, or as a class for expanded clones.

d_call	v_call	clone_size	cdr3_length	j_call	cdr3_nt	cdr3_aa
.	TRBV18	.	16	TRBJ2-2	TGTGCCAGCTCACCATTTTTATTACTTGGCACCGGGGAGCTGTTTTTT	CASSPFLLLGTGELFF
TRBD2	TRBV5-1	.	16	TRBJ2-3	TGCGCCAGCAGCCCCGGACTAGCGGGTATGGTAGATACGCAGTATTTT	CASSPGLAGMVDTQYF
.	TRBV28	.	16	TRBJ1-5	TGTGCCAGCAGTTTTGGTTGGGGTAGCCGCAATCAGCCCCAGCATTTT	CASSFGWGSRNQPQHF
.	TRBV18	once	15	TRBJ2-2	TGTGCCAGCTCACCTCCGGGACAACAAGACGGGGAGCTGTTTTTT	CASSPPGQQDGELFF
TRBD2	TRBV2	.	15	TRBJ2-5	TGTGCCAGCAGGAACCCGGGACTAGCCAGAGAGACCCAGTACTTC	CASRNPGLARETQYF
TRBD1	TRBV19	.	13	TRBJ2-5	TGTGCCAGTAGTAACAGGGGGCGAGAGACCCAGTACTTC	CASSNRGRETQYF
.	TRBV28	once	15	TRBJ2-1	TGTGCCAGCAGTCTACCGCAGGGGGGGTACAATGAGCAGTTCTTC	CASSLPQGGYNEQFF
.	TRBV2	.	12	TRBJ1-3	TGTGCCAGCAGTGTTCTAGGAAACACCATATATTTT	CASSVLGNTIYF
.	TRBV5-4	.	16	TRBJ2-1	TGTGCCAGCAGCTTGGGAAGGGGACAAACCTACAATGAGCAGTTCTTC	CASSLGRGQTYNEQFF
TRBD1	TRBV18	.	14	TRBJ2-1	TGTGCCACCCAGGGACAGGGTGGAACCAATGAGCAGTTCTTC	CATQGQGGTNEQFF
TRBD2	TRBV2	.	14	TRBJ2-7	TGTGCCAGCAGTGTCCTAGCGGGAGTTGGGGAGCAGTACTTC	CASSVLAGVGEQYF
TRBD1	TRBV6-5	.	15	TRBJ2-4	TGTGCCAGCAGGCTCGACAGGGCCCTCAAAAACATTCAGTACTTC	CASRLDRALKNIQYF
.	TRBV28	.	15	TRBJ1-2	TGTGCCAGCAGTTTCGTACAGGTGGACGGGGGGGGCTACACCTTC	CASSFVQVDGGGYTF
TRBD2	TRBV9	.	15	TRBJ2-1	TGTGCCAGCAGCTTTGGACTAGCGGTTGACAATGAGCAGTTCTTC	CASSFGLAVDNEQFF
TRBD1	TRBV11-2	.	18	TRBJ2-2	TGTGCCAGCAGCATCCGTCCTATGGACAGGGGGCGAATCGGGGAGCTGTTTTTT	CASSIRPMDRGRIGELFF
TRBD2	TRBV19	.	16	TRBJ2-3	TGTGCCAGTAGTATCGGGACTAGCGGGAGCACAGATACGCAGTATTTT	CASSIGTSGSTDTQYF
.	TRBV28	.	15	TRBJ2-1	TGTGCCAGCAGTTTAACCGGGACTCGCAAGGATGAGCAGTTCTTC	CASSLTGTRKDEQFF
.	TRBV28	.	14	TRBJ1-2	TGTGCCAGCAGTTTACCCCAAGAGCGATATGGCTACACCTTC	CASSLPQERYGYTF
.	TRBV7-3	.	13	TRBJ1-5	TGTGCCAGCAGTTTGACGGATAATCAGCCCCAGCATTTT	CASSLTDNQPQHF
TRBD2	TRBV15	.	17	TRBJ2-3	TGTGCCACCAGCACCGCCACTAGCGGGAGAGGCACAGATACGCAGTATTTT	CATSTATSGRGTDTQYF
TRBD2	TRBV2	once	15	TRBJ2-7	TGTGCCAGCAACCGACTAGCGGGAGGGAAATACGAGCAGTACTTC	CASNRLAGGKYEQYF
.	TRBV5-1	.	14	TRBJ2-1	TGCGCCAGCAGCTCCCCAGGACAGTGGAATGAGCAGTTCTTC	CASSSPGQWNEQFF
TRBD2	TRBV10-3	.	16	TRBJ2-3	TGTGCCATCAGGCTAGCGGGAGGTGGTGGAGCAGATACGCAGTATTTT	CAIRLAGGGGADTQYF
.	TRBV21-1	.	15	TRBJ2-1	TGTGCCAGCAGCAGACAGGGGGCCTCCTACAATGAGCAGTTCTTC	CASSRQGASYNEQFF
.	TRBV5-4	.	17	TRBJ2-7	TGTGCCTACGCTTCCGAGACAAGCGGGCCGATCGTCTACGAGCAGTACTTC	CAYASETSGPIVYEQYF
.	TRBV5-4	.	12	TRBJ2-1	TGTGCCAGCAGCTTGGTGGGATATGAGCAGTTCTTC	CASSLVGYEQFF
.	TRBV19	.	14	TRBJ2-3	TGTGCCAGTAGTATGACAGGAAGCACAGATACGCAGTATTTT	CASSMTGSTDTQYF
.	TRBV9	.	15	TRBJ1-2	TGTGCCAGCAGCCCCGGGACGGCAGATCGAGGTGGCTACACCTTC	CASSPGTADRGGYTF
.	TRBV9	.	14	TRBJ1-5	TGTGCCAGCAGCGTAGGTCCCAGTGTATCGCCCCAGCATTTT	CASSVGPSVSPQHF
TRBD2	TRBV6-5	.	15	TRBJ2-1	TGTGCCAGCAGAGAGCGGGGGCCGGTCAACAATGAGCAGTTCTTC	CASRERGPVNNEQFF
.	TRBV10-2	.	14	TRBJ1-6	TGCGCCAGCAGAGAAGGTGGTCAGGCTTCACCCCTCCACTTT	CASREGGQASPLHF
.	TRBV19	.	12	TRBJ2-3	TGTGCCAGTAGTAGACGCGGGGATACGCAGTATTTT	CASSRRGDTQYF